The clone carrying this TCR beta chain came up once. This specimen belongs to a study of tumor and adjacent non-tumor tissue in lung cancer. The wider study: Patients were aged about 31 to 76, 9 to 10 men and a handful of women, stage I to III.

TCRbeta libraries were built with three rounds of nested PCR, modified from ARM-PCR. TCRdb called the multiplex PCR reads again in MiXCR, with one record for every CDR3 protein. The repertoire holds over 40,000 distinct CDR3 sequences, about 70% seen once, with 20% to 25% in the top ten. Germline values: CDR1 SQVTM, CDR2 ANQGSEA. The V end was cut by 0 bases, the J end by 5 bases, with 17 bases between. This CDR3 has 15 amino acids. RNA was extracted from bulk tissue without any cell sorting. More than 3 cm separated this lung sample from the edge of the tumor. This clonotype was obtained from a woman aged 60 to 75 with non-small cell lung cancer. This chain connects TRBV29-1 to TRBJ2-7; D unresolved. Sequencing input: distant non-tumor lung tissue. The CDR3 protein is CSVEDRARDYHEQYF. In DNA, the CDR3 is TGCAGCGTTGAAGATCGGGCGCGCGATTACCACGAGCAGTACTTC.